The 6 T cell receptor beta chains presented below share a single source sample, sequenced in a study of cytomegalovirus exposure and HLA in healthy donors. The PCR had 60 Vbeta and 13 Jbeta primers. Sequencing was performed with immunoSEQ multiplex PCR; in TCRdb, only in-frame clones are kept and a portion is missing. The sample comprises under 150,000 clones, 70% to 80% of which are singletons, and roughly 1.8% rests with the top ten. The sequenced sample consisted of PBMCs. The receptors here all came from a woman in her forties or fifties in good health and CMV-seronegative.

V gene TRBV19 combines with J gene TRBJ2-7, with 12 bases matching TRBD2. The CDR3 loop spans 14 amino acids. Germline V gene lookup returns CDR1 LNHDA and CDR2 SQIVND (reference sequence). CDR3 sequence: CASGIGLAGYEQYV. In DNA, the CDR3 is TGTGCCAGTGGTATTGGACTAGCGGGGTACGAGCAGTACGTC.

The genes are TRBV9 and TRBJ2-1; TRBD2 agrees at 10 bases. The CDR3 has 15 residues. The trim removed 4 bases at V and 4 bases at J, leaving 5 bases unmatched. Looked up from germline, CDR1 is SGDLS and CDR2 is YYNGEE. The DNA of the CDR3 is TGTGCCAGCAGCCCTGGGACTAGCGAGTACAATGAGCAGTTCTTC. This codes for CASSPGTSEYNEQFF. The full variable domain, completed using reference TRBV9 and TRBJ2-1, is DSGVTQTPKHLITATGQRVTLRCSPRSGDLSVYWYQQSLDQGLQFLIQYYNGEERAKGNILERFSAQQFPDLHSELNLSSLELGDSALYFCASSPGTSEYNEQFFGPGTRLTVL.

This rearrangement joins TRBV19 to TRBJ2-2; 9 nucleotides agree with TRBD1. There are 15 residues in the CDR3. Unmatched junction bases numbered 7, after V lost 7 bases and J lost 4 bases. Germline assignment: CDR1 LNHDA and CDR2 SQIVND (reference sequence). The CDR3 bases are TGTGCCAGTACCCACAGGGGGCTCGGCACCGGGGAGCTGTTTTTT. Translating it yields CASTHRGLGTGELFF.

The chain employs TRBV19 and TRBJ2-1; 8 bases fit TRBD1. The V gene end was trimmed by 9 bases and the J gene end by 3 bases; junction bases not matched to a gene: 7. CDR1 is LNHDA, CDR2 SQIVND, per germline (reference sequence). The CDR3 length is 14 residues. The chain's CDR3 is CASRGQGSYNEQFF. The DNA of the CDR3 is TGTGCCAGCAGAGGACAGGGTAGCTACAATGAGCAGTTCTTC. Variable domain in full (rest from reference TRBV19 and TRBJ2-1): DGGITQSPKYLFRKEGQNVTLSCEQNLNHDAMYWYRQDPGQGLRLIYYSQIVNDFQKGDIAEGYSVSREKKESFPLTVTSAQKNPTAFYLCASRGQGSYNEQFFGPGTRLTVL.

The V call is TRBV30, the J call TRBJ1-2; D unclear. Germline CDR1 is GTSNPN and CDR2 is SVGIG (reference sequence). Trimming left V 1 base short and J 4 bases short, with 13 bases between. CDR3 size: 14 residues. CDR3 sequence (DNA): TGTGCCTGGAGTGACTATATTACTTCCTATGGCTACACCTTC. Amino acid sequence: CAWSDYITSYGYTF.

The rearrangement uses TRBV5-8 and TRBJ2-1; 14 bases are shared with TRBD2. The CDR3 covers 15 residues. Trimming at V came to 4 bases and at J to 9 bases, leaving 6 bases not matched to a gene. Germline CDR1 and CDR2: SGHTS and YDEGEE. The CDR3 protein is CASSVGLAGGGEQFF. The CDR3, as DNA: TGTGCCAGCAGCGTAGGACTAGCGGGAGGAGGTGAGCAGTTCTTC.